This T cell receptor (beta chain) was captured in a study of cytotoxic CD8 clonotypes in ibrutinib-treated CLL. With sequencing, the targeted depth ranged from 1 in 200,000 to 1 in 1 million T cells. Profiling relied on immunoSEQ multiplex PCR, and the TCRdb table lists in-frame clones only, not all of them. The sample lists tens of thousands of clones, 53% occurring once. V lost 0 bases to trimming and J lost 6 bases, with 8 bases between them. This CDR3 comprises 14 residues. Germline V lookup: CDR1 SEHNR, CDR2 FQNEAQ (reference sequence). This clone has just a few counts. This material consisted of PBMCs, taken after 12 months of ibrutinib treatment. The rearrangement joins TRBV7-9 to TRBJ1-4; tentatively, D is TRBD1 (5 bases). The sequence derives from a human donor with chronic lymphocytic leukemia. The CDR3 sequence is CASSLAGGDEKLFF. CDR3 DNA sequence: TGTGCCAGCAGCTTAGCGGGGGGTGATGAAAAACTGTTTTTT.